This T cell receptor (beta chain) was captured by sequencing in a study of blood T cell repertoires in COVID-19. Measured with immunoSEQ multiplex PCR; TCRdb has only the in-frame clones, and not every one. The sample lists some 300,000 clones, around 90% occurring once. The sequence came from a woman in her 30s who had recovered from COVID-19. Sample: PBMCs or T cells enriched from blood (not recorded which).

This CDR3 reads CASSLTQAPEAFF. CDR3 coding DNA: TGTGCCAGCAGTTTGACGCAGGCTCCAGAAGCTTTCTTT. The chain employs TRBV28 and TRBJ1-1; D unresolved. CDR3 length equals 13 residues. Per the germline V gene, CDR1 is MDHEN and CDR2 is SYDVKM. V was clipped by 3 bases and J by 8 bases, with 13 bases between them.